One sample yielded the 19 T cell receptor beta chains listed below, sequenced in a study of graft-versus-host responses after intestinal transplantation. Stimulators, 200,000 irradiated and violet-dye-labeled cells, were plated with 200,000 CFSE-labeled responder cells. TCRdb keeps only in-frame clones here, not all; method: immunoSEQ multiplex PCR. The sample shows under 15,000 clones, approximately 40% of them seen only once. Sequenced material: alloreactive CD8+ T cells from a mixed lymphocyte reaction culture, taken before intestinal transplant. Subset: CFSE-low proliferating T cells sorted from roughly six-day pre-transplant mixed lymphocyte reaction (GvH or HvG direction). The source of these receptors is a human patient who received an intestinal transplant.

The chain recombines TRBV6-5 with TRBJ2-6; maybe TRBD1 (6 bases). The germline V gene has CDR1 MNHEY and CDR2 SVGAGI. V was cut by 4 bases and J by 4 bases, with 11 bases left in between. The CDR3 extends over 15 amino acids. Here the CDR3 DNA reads TGTGCCAGCAGTTTACAGGGCTCCGGGGCCAACGTCCTGACTTTC. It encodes CASSLQGSGANVLTF.

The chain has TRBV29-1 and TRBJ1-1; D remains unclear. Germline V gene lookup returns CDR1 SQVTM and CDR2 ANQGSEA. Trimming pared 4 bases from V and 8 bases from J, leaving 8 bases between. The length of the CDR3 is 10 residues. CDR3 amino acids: CSVGQGEAFF. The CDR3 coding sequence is TGCAGCGTTGGCCAAGGAGAAGCTTTCTTT. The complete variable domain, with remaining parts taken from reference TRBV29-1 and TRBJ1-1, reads SAVISQKPSRDICQRGTSLTIQCQVDSQVTMMFWYRQQPGQSLTLIATANQGSEATYESGFVIDKFPISRPNLTFSTLTVSNMSPEDSSIYLCSVGQGEAFFGQGTRLTVV.

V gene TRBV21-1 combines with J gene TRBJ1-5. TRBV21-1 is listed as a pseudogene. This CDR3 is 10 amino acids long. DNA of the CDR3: TGTGCCAGCTTATATCAGCCCCAGCATTTT. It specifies CASLYQPQHF.

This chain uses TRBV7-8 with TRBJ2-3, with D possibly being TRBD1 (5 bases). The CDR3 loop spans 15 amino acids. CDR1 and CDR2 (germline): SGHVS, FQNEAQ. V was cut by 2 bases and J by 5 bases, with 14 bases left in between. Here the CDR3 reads CASSLLGQGKDTQYF. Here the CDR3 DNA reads TGTGCCAGCAGCTTATTGGGCCAGGGAAAAGATACGCAGTATTTT.

The CDR3 DNA sequence: TGTGCCAGCTCAGTACGGGGGACAGGCAGTCAGCCCCAGCATTTT. Encoded protein: CASSVRGTGSQPQHF. This sequence joins TRBV18 and TRBJ1-5; 8 bases match TRBD1. Germline CDR1 is KGHSH and CDR2 is LQKENI. The V and J ends lost 5 bases and 6 bases, in that order; junction bases with no gene match: 9. CDR3 length: 15 residues.

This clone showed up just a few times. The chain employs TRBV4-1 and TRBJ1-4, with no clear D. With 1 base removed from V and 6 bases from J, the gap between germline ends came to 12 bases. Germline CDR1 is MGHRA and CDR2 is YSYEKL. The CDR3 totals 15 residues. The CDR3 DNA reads TGCGCCAGCAGCCAAGGCCCGTCAGGCTATGAAAAACTGTTTTTT. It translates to CASSQGPSGYEKLFF.

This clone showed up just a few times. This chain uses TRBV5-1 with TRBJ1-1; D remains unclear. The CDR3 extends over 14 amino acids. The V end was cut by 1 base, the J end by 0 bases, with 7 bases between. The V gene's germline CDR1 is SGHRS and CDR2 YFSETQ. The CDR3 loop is CASSLIGMNTEAFF. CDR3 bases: TGCGCCAGCAGCTTGATCGGGATGAACACTGAAGCTTTCTTT.

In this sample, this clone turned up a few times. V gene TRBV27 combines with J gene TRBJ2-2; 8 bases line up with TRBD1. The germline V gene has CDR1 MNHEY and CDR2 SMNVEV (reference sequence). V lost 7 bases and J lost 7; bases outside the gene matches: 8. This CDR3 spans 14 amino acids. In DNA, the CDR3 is TGTGCCAGCAACCAGGGGGCGCGTGGCGGGGAGCTGTTTTTT. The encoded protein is CASNQGARGGELFF.

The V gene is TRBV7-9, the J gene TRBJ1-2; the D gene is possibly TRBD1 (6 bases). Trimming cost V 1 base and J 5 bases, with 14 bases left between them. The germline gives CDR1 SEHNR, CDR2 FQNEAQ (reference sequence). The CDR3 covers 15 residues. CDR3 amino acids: CASSLVSRGGYGYTF. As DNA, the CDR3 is TGTGCCAGCAGCTTAGTCAGCAGGGGTGGATATGGCTACACCTTC.

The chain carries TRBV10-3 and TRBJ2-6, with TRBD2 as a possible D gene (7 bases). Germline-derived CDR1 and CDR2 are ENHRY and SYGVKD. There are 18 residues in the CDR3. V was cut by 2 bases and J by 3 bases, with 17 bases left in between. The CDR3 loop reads CAISEISRGGIGANVLTF. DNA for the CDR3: TGTGCCATCAGTGAGATTTCCAGGGGAGGGATTGGGGCCAACGTCCTGACTTTC.

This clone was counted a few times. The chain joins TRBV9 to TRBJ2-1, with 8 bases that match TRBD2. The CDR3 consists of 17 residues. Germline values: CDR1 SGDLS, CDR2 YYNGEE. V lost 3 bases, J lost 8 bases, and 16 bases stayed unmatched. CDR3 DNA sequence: TGTGCCAGCAGCGCCCTACTCGGACTAGCTCATATGGATGAGCAGTTCTTC. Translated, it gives CASSALLGLAHMDEQFF.

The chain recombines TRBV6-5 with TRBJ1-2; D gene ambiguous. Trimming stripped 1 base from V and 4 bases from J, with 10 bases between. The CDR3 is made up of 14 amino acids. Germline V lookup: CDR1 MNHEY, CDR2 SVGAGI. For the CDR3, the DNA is TGTGCCAGCAGTTACTTTCGGGCAGCCTATGGCTACACCTTC. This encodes CASSYFRAAYGYTF.

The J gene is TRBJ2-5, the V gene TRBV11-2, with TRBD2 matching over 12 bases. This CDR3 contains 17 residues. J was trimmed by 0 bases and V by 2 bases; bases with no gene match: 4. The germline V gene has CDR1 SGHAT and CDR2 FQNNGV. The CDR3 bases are TGTGCCAGCAGCTTAACTAGCGGGGGGAGATACCAAGAGACCCAGTACTTC. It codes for CASSLTSGGRYQETQYF.

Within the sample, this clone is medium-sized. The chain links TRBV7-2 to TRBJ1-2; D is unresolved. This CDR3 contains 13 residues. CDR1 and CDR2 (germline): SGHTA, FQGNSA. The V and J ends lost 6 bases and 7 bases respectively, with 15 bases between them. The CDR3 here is CASRLDRVSGYTF. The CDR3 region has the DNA TGTGCCAGCAGGTTGGATAGGGTTAGTGGCTACACCTTC.

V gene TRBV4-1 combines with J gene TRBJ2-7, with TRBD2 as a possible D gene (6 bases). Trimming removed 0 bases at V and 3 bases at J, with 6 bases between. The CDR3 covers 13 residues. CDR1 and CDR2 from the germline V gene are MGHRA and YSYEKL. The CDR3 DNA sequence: TGCGCCAGCAGCCAAGAGACTAGCTACGAGCAGTACTTC. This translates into CASSQETSYEQYF.

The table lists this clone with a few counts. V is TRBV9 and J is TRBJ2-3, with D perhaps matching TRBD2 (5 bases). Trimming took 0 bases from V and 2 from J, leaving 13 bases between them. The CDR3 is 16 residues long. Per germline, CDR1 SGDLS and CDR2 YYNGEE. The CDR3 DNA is TGTGCCAGCAGCGTAGAAGGAGGTTTCCTCACAGATACGCAGTATTTT. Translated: CASSVEGGFLTDTQYF.

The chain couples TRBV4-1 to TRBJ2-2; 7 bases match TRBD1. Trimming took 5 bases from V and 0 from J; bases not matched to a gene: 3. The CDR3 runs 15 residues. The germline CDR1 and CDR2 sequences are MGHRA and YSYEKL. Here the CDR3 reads CASSYGTANTGELFF. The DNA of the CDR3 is TGCGCCAGCAGCTATGGGACAGCGAACACCGGGGAGCTGTTTTTT.

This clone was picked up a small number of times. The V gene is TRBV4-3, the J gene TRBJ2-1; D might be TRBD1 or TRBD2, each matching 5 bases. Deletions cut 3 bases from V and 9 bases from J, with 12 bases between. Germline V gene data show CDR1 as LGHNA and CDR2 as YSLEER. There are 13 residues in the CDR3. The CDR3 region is CASSHVIGGEQFF. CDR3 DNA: TGCGCCAGCAGCCACGTTATTGGGGGTGAGCAGTTCTTC.

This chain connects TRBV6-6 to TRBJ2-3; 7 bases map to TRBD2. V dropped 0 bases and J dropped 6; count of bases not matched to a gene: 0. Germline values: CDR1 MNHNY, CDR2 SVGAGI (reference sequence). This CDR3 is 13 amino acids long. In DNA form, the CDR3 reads TGTGCCAGCAGTTACTCGGGGGGGGATACGCAGTATTTT. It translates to CASSYSGGDTQYF.